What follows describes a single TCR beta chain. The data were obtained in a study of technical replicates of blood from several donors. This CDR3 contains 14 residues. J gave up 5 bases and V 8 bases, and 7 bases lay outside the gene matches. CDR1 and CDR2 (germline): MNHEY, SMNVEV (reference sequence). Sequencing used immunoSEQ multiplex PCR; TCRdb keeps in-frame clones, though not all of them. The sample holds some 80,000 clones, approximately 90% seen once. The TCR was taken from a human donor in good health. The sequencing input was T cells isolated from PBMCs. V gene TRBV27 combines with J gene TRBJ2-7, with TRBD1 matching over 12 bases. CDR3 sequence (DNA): TGTGCCAGCGCGGGGGGACAGGGGGCCCACGAGCAGTACTTC. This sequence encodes CASAGGQGAHEQYF.